These T cell receptor beta chains were read from a single sample in a study of blood T cell repertoires in COVID-19. Repertoires were generated with immunoSEQ multiplex PCR, while TCRdb's copy carries only in-frame clones and drops some. The data hold hundreds of thousands of clones, with more than 80% observed a single time. Sequencing was carried out using PBMCs or T cells enriched from blood (not recorded which). The receptors come from a man between 25 and 39 years old who had recovered from COVID-19. CDR3s include the opening cysteine and the closing phenylalanine or tryptophan. D genes are given only for firm matches. A row's size may be missing; if present it is once, few, many or a size class.

d_gene	abundance	v_gene	j_gene	CDR3aa	CDR3nt
.	.	TRBV6-5	TRBJ2-7	CASTGGYEQYF	TGTGCCAGCACAGGAGGCTACGAGCAGTACTTC
TRBD2	.	TRBV6-1	TRBJ2-3	CASSETSGKGIDTQYF	TGTGCCAGCAGTGAAACTAGCGGAAAAGGGATAGATACGCAGTATTTT
TRBD1	.	TRBV10-2	TRBJ1-1	CASTPGQGREAFF	TGCGCCAGCACTCCGGGACAGGGGAGGGAAGCTTTCTTT
.	.	TRBV19	TRBJ2-4	CASSIGGAENIQYF	TGTGCCAGTAGTATTGGGGGGGCTGAAAACATTCAGTACTTC
.	.	TRBV15	TRBJ1-3	CATSRDNPSNTIYF	TGTGCCACCAGCAGAGATAATCCTTCAAACACCATATATTTT
.	.	TRBV19	TRBJ1-5	CASTRGKWDQPQHF	TGTGCCAGTACTAGGGGAAAATGGGATCAGCCCCAGCATTTT
TRBD1	.	TRBV5-1	TRBJ1-1	CASNLQPGQGMNTEAFF	TGCGCCAGCAACTTACAGCCGGGACAGGGAATGAACACTGAAGCTTTCTTT
TRBD1	.	TRBV10-1	TRBJ1-1	CASSDEQGENTEAFF	TGCGCCAGCAGTGACGAACAGGGGGAGAACACTGAAGCTTTCTTT
TRBD2	.	TRBV6-5	TRBJ2-2	CASSYGTIGSGELFF	TGTGCCAGCAGTTACGGGACTATAGGGTCCGGGGAGCTGTTTTTT
.	.	TRBV7-9	TRBJ2-3	CASSGGSGFTDTQYF	TGTGCCAGCAGCGGGGGGAGCGGGTTCACAGATACGCAGTATTTT
.	.	TRBV6-5	TRBJ2-7	CASRSANSYEQYF	TGTGCCAGCAGAAGCGCTAACTCCTACGAGCAGTACTTC
TRBD1	.	TRBV3-1/TRBV3-2	TRBJ1-1	CASSPQGGLNTEAFF	TGTGCCAGCAGCCCCCAGGGGGGACTGAACACTGAAGCTTTCTTT
TRBD1	.	TRBV12-5	TRBJ1-5	CASGSGQGYQPQHF	TGTGCTAGTGGTTCGGGACAGGGCTATCAGCCCCAGCATTTT
.	.	TRBV14	TRBJ2-2	CASSQHGSYTGELFF	TGTGCCAGCAGCCAACACGGGAGCTACACCGGGGAGCTGTTTTTT
.	.	TRBV28	TRBJ1-2	CASSSEFAGIYGYTF	TGTGCCAGCAGTTCCGAATTCGCAGGGATCTATGGCTACACCTTC
TRBD1	.	TRBV18	TRBJ1-5	CASSPDRGNNNQPQHF	TGTGCCAGCTCACCTGACAGGGGAAATAACAATCAGCCCCAGCATTTT
.	once	TRBV2	TRBJ1-5	CASRGLINQPQHF	TGTGCCAGCAGGGGGCTTATTAATCAGCCCCAGCATTTT
TRBD2	few	TRBV5-4	TRBJ2-2	CASGPTAGDAGELFF	TGTGCCAGCGGACCTACAGCGGGAGACGCCGGGGAGCTGTTTTTT
TRBD1	.	TRBV11-2	TRBJ1-1	CASSWTGYTEAFF	TGTGCCAGCAGTTGGACAGGGTATACTGAAGCTTTCTTT
.	.	TRBV28	TRBJ1-2	CASSFPTAVDSDDGYTF	TGTGCCAGCAGTTTCCCGACGGCAGTTGACTCCGATGATGGCTACACCTTC
.	.	TRBV27	TRBJ2-5	CASSLWASSWETQYF	TGTGCCAGCAGTTTATGGGCTAGCAGTTGGGAGACCCAGTACTTC
.	.	TRBV6-1	TRBJ2-7	CASSEVVASVAYEQYF	TGTGCCAGCAGTGAAGTTGTAGCCTCCGTCGCCTACGAGCAGTACTTC
TRBD1	.	TRBV11-2	TRBJ1-4	CASSLGTGGYEKLFF	TGTGCCAGCAGCTTAGGGACAGGGGGTTATGAAAAACTGTTTTTT
.	.	TRBV7-6	TRBJ2-2	CASSLPPSATGELFF	TGTGCCAGCAGCTTACCCCCTAGCGCCACCGGGGAGCTGTTTTTT
TRBD2	.	TRBV27	TRBJ2-7	CASSPGLADQPYEQYF	TGTGCCAGCAGTCCAGGACTAGCGGACCAACCTTACGAGCAGTACTTC
TRBD1	few	TRBV30	TRBJ1-6	CAWSVTGDSPLHF	TGTGCCTGGAGCGTCACAGGGGACTCACCCCTCCACTTT
TRBD1	.	TRBV18	TRBJ1-5	CASSREAGGIDQPQHF	TGTGCCAGCTCACGAGAGGCAGGGGGAATCGATCAGCCCCAGCATTTT
.	.	TRBV5-1	TRBJ1-1	CASSLDEGLTEAFF	TGCGCCAGCAGCTTGGACGAGGGTTTGACTGAAGCTTTCTTT
TRBD2	.	TRBV4-1	TRBJ2-1	CASSRGGTTGGDEQFF	TGCGCCAGCAGCCGAGGGGGGACCACGGGAGGGGATGAGCAGTTCTTC
TRBD2	.	TRBV27	TRBJ2-1	CASSSPWLAGGRPYNEQFF	TGTGCCAGCAGTAGCCCGTGGCTAGCGGGAGGGAGGCCCTACAATGAGCAGTTCTTC
.	.	TRBV29-1	TRBJ2-2	CSVEGSTGELFF	TGCAGCGTTGAGGGGAGCACCGGGGAGCTGTTTTTT
TRBD2	.	TRBV7-8	TRBJ2-7	CASSPEGTSPYEQYF	TGTGCCAGCAGCCCAGAAGGGACTAGTCCCTACGAGCAGTACTTC
TRBD2	.	TRBV27	TRBJ2-3	CASTSRGGGTDTQYF	TGTGCCAGCACCTCCCGGGGGGGAGGCACAGATACGCAGTATTTT
TRBD1	.	TRBV6-4	TRBJ1-2	CASSDSNRGNKDGYTF	TGTGCCAGCAGTGACTCGAACAGGGGTAATAAAGATGGCTACACCTTC
TRBD2	.	TRBV3-1/TRBV3-2	TRBJ2-1	CASSLLAGVGVGEQFF	TGTGCCAGCAGCCTTCTAGCGGGAGTTGGGGTTGGTGAGCAGTTCTTC
TRBD1	.	TRBV5-1	TRBJ1-4	CASSYSRGSNEKLFF	TGCGCCAGCAGCTACTCCAGGGGGTCTAATGAAAAACTGTTTTTT
.	.	TRBV11-2	TRBJ2-5	CASRSRQTTTSQETQYF	TGTGCCAGCAGGTCCCGACAAACCACCACGAGCCAAGAGACCCAGTACTTC
.	.	TRBV24-1	TRBJ1-4	CATSDSPPRSEKLFF	TGTGCCACCAGTGATTCCCCCCCACGCAGTGAAAAACTGTTTTTT